The 14 T cell receptor beta chains below were found in one sample sequenced in a study of cytomegalovirus exposure and HLA in healthy donors. The protocol was immunoSEQ multiplex PCR, while the TCRdb copy is restricted to in-frame clones and leaves out a portion. The table has under 250,000 clones, around 87% seen once. The sample comprised PBMCs. These receptors originate from a woman aged 18 to 35 in good health and CMV-seropositive.

The genes are TRBV20-1 and TRBJ2-3; D gene unclear. There are 11 residues in the CDR3. Trimming left V 5 bases short and J 4 bases short, with 7 bases between. CDR1 is DFQATT and CDR2 is SNEGSKA in the germline V gene (reference sequence). CDR3 sequence reads: CSAELSDTQYF. The CDR3 nucleotides read TGCAGTGCTGAGTTATCAGATACGCAGTATTTT.

The chain uses TRBV27 and TRBJ2-1; D may be TRBD2 (6 bases). The germline V and J ends were trimmed by 7 bases and 5 bases, with 30 bases remaining between them. Germline CDR1 reads MNHEY; CDR2 reads SMNVEV (reference sequence). This CDR3 is built from 19 residues. CDR3 residues: CASTPLGGPFPGYDNEQFF. In nucleotides, the CDR3 is TGTGCCAGCACCCCGCTAGGAGGGCCCTTTCCCGGATATGACAATGAGCAGTTCTTC.

The chain is built from TRBV10-2 and TRBJ1-5; 8 positions match TRBD1. The CDR3 extends over 17 amino acids. The ends lost 2 bases at V and 1 base at J; junction bases unmatched: 7. Germline assignment: CDR1 WSHSY and CDR2 SAAADI. CDR3 DNA sequence: TGCGCCAGCAGTGAGGTTTGGCCAGGGGGCAGCAATCAGCCCCAGCATTTT. Translated: CASSEVWPGGSNQPQHF.

The chain combines TRBV14 with TRBJ2-7, with a tentative D call TRBD1 (5 bases). Germline V gene sequence: CDR1 SGHDN, CDR2 FVKESK. The CDR3 is made up of 16 amino acids. V gave up 0 bases and J gave up 3 bases, with 15 bases separating them. The CDR3 sequence: CASSQDVLQGGYEQYF. CDR3 sequence (DNA): TGTGCCAGCAGCCAAGATGTCCTTCAGGGCGGCTACGAGCAGTACTTC.

V and J are TRBV6-1 and TRBJ1-1; D is possibly TRBD1 (6 bases). V lost 3 bases to trimming and J lost 1 base, with 9 bases between them. Germline V CDR1 and CDR2: MNHNS, SASEGT. The CDR3 is 14 amino acids. DNA for the CDR3: TGTGCCAGCAGTGAGGGCAGGGGGAACACTGAAGCTTTCTTT. Translation gives CASSEGRGNTEAFF.

V gene TRBV11-3 combines with J gene TRBJ2-5, with a possible D match to TRBD1 (6 bases). Trimming took off 5 bases at V and 7 bases at J, with 14 bases between the two ends. The CDR3 has 13 amino acids. From germline, CDR1 is SGHNT and CDR2 YENEEA. The CDR3 sequence: CASSPNRGGTQYF. CDR3 in DNA: TGTGCCAGCAGCCCTAACAGAGGGGGGACCCAGTACTTC.

This clone has just one count. The chain combines TRBV10-1 with TRBJ2-1; TRBD2 might be the D (6 bases). Germline V gives CDR1 WNHNN, CDR2 SYGVQD (reference sequence). The CDR3 extends over 15 amino acids. Trimming removed 8 bases from V and 0 bases from J, with 14 bases in between. CDR3 amino acids: CASSRDSSSYNEQFF. DNA for the CDR3: TGCGCCAGCTCTAGGGACTCCAGCTCCTACAATGAGCAGTTCTTC.

The V and J genes are TRBV5-1 and TRBJ1-2; 9 bases are a match to TRBD1. The junction had 9 bases not matched to a gene; V was cut back by 4 bases and J by 8 bases. This CDR3 contains 14 residues. Germline V gene data show CDR1 as SGHRS and CDR2 as YFSETQ. The CDR3 nucleotides are TGCGCCAGCAGCCTTTTAGACAGGGGGGAAGGCTACACCTTC. Translated: CASSLLDRGEGYTF.

The V call is TRBV6-5, the J call TRBJ2-7; TRBD1 is a possible D gene (5 bases). Deletions cut 6 bases from V and 2 bases from J, with 17 bases between. Germline lookup yields CDR1 MNHEY and CDR2 SVGAGI. CDR3 length: 15 residues. CDR3 region: CASRSSTAGTYEQYF. The CDR3 DNA reads as TGTGCCAGCAGATCTTCGACAGCCGGTACCTACGAGCAGTACTTC.

J is TRBJ2-7 and V is TRBV19, with D hard to call. V lost 0 bases, J lost 2 bases, and 11 bases lay in between. Per germline, CDR1 LNHDA and CDR2 SQIVND (reference sequence). The CDR3 has 15 amino acids. CDR3 sequence (DNA): TGTGCCAGTAGTATAGATGTAGTGGAGACCTACGAGCAGTACTTC. Residues: CASSIDVVETYEQYF.

This clone was counted a single time. The chain combines TRBV28 with TRBJ1-2; 10 bases map to TRBD1. The CDR3 has 13 amino acids. Germline lookup yields CDR1 MDHEN and CDR2 SYDVKM. With 6 bases clipped from V and 6 bases from J, the junction kept 4 bases outside the gene matches. The CDR3 protein is CASSDRGLDGYTF. DNA for the CDR3: TGTGCCAGCAGCGACAGGGGGCTAGATGGCTACACCTTC.

The CDR3 nucleotides read TGTGCCAGCAGCTCCGGACTAGCGGGAGGAAGGCAGTTCTTC. Translated: CASSSGLAGGRQFF. The chain carries TRBV7-2 and TRBJ2-1; 14 positions match TRBD2. This CDR3 comprises 14 residues. The germline gives CDR1 SGHTA, CDR2 FQGNSA. Trimming cost V 4 bases and J 12 bases; bases outside gene matches: 5.

This sequence joins TRBV9 and TRBJ2-7; weak D call: TRBD1 (6 bases). Trimming removed 0 bases at V and 2 bases at J, with 12 bases between. The CDR3 is 15 amino acids. CDR1 SGDLS and CDR2 YYNGEE come from the germline V gene. The CDR3 region is CASSVEGRGPYEQYF. As DNA, the CDR3 is TGTGCCAGCAGCGTAGAAGGCAGGGGCCCCTACGAGCAGTACTTC.

The chain joins TRBV5-1 to TRBJ1-2; TRBD1 agrees at 7 bases. This CDR3 spans 14 amino acids. Germline assignment: CDR1 SGHRS and CDR2 YFSETQ. Losses at the gene ends were 5 bases for V and 2 bases for J; bases not matched to a gene: 6. CDR3 in amino acids: CASRPSTGNYGYTF. CDR3 DNA sequence: TGCGCCAGCAGGCCTTCGACAGGGAACTATGGCTACACCTTC.